The 20 T cell receptor beta chains given below trace back to one sample, sequenced in a study of vaccination and CD4 T cells after COVID-19. Treatment in this sample: roughly 10-day PBMC culture with coronavirus spike peptide pools or control peptides (ViraFEST assay). With the Oncomine TCR Beta short-read assay, DNA from cultured CD4+ T cells was sequenced. TCRdb reprocessed the PCR reads with MiXCR, giving one entry per CDR3 protein. Here the sample spans roughly 17,000 distinct CDR3 sequences, 30% to 45% being singletons. These TCRs are of unknown antigen specificity. Sequenced: CD4+ T cells from blood, cultured in vitro. The receptors were gathered from a human donor who had recovered from COVID-19.

This clonotype was counted only a few times. This chain uses TRBV7-2 with TRBJ1-1; D is uncertain. In germline, CDR1 is SGHTA, CDR2 FQGNSA. Deletions cut 6 bases from V and 1 base from J, with 3 bases between. The CDR3 extends over 11 amino acids. The CDR3 sequence: CASSENTEAFF. CDR3 in DNA: TGTGCCAGCAGTGAGAACACTGAAGCTTTCTTT.

The CDR3: CASRRTYQTGTGAVEYTF. Here the CDR3 DNA reads TGTGCCAGCAGACGGACATATCAAACCGGGACAGGGGCCGTTGAGTACACCTTC. The rearrangement uses TRBV2 and TRBJ1-2, with 10 bases matching TRBD1. Germline V gives CDR1 SNHLY, CDR2 FYNNEI. Germline trimming cut 6 bases from V and 11 bases from J; bases unmatched to any gene: 24. This CDR3 has 18 residues. Full variable domain (outside the CDR3, taken from reference TRBV2 and TRBJ1-2): EPEVTQTPSHQVTQMGQEVILRCVPISNHLYFYWYRQILGQKVEFLVSFYNNEISEKSEIFDDQFSVERPDGSNFTLKIRSTKLEDSAMYFCASRRTYQTGTGAVEYTFGSGTRLTVV.

The J gene is TRBJ2-1, the V gene TRBV20-1; 10 bases are shared with TRBD2. This CDR3 comprises 15 residues. Germline V gene lookup returns CDR1 DFQATT and CDR2 SNEGSKA (reference sequence). Trimming took 3 bases from V and 9 from J; bases not matched to a gene: 11. CDR3 nucleotides: TGCAGTGCTAGTGGTCAGCTAGCGGGAGCGGTTGAGCAGTTCTTC. Amino acids: CSASGQLAGAVEQFF.

This clonotype was found a few times. The chain has TRBV6-1 and TRBJ1-2; TRBD1 might be the D (5 bases). The CDR3 consists of 14 residues. Between the trimmed V and J ends, which lost 3 bases and 4 bases, there was a span of 12 bases. CDR1 is MNHNS and CDR2 is SASEGT in the germline V gene. The CDR3 coding sequence is TGTGCCAGCAGTGACACCGACAGACTCTATGGCTACACCTTC. It encodes CASSDTDRLYGYTF.

The CDR3 sequence: CASRSLDTQYF. The CDR3 DNA is TGTGCCAGCAGGTCTTTGGATACGCAGTATTTT. The rearrangement links TRBV6-1 to TRBJ2-3; D is unresolved. Trimming cost V 6 bases and J 6 bases, with 7 bases left between them. This CDR3 is 11 amino acids long. Germline V lookup: CDR1 MNHNS, CDR2 SASEGT.

J is TRBJ2-1 and V is TRBV19; maybe TRBD2 (6 bases). V was shortened by 7 bases and J by 3 bases, with 10 bases between the two germline ends. The CDR3 is made up of 13 amino acids. In germline, CDR1 is LNHDA, CDR2 SQIVND (reference sequence). CDR3 DNA sequence: TGTGCCAGTATGGGGGGATACTACAATGAGCAGTTCTTC. This encodes CASMGGYYNEQFF. Supplemented by reference TRBV19 and TRBJ2-1, the full variable domain reads DGGITQSPKYLFRKEGQNVTLSCEQNLNHDAMYWYRQDPGQGLRLIYYSQIVNDFQKGDIAEGYSVSREKKESFPLTVTSAQKNPTAFYLCASMGGYYNEQFFGPGTRLTVL.

This clonotype showed up just once. The chain combines TRBV2 with TRBJ2-5, with 7 bases lining up with TRBD1. Germline CDR1 SNHLY, CDR2 FYNNEI. J gave up 5 bases and V 1 base, and 4 bases lay outside the gene matches. CDR3 length: 14 amino acids. The CDR3 loop reads CASSEVDRRETQYF. CDR3 nucleotides: TGTGCCAGCAGTGAAGTGGACAGGAGGGAGACCCAGTACTTC. Full variable domain (missing parts from reference TRBV2 and TRBJ2-5): EPEVTQTPSHQVTQMGQEVILRCVPISNHLYFYWYRQILGQKVEFLVSFYNNEISEKSEIFDDQFSVERPDGSNFTLKIRSTKLEDSAMYFCASSEVDRRETQYFGPGTRLLVL.

This clonotype has just a few counts. The genes are TRBV20-1 and TRBJ1-5; D is unresolved. V lost 3 bases and J 2 bases, leaving 17 bases between the germline ends. There are 16 residues in the CDR3. Looked up from germline, CDR1 is DFQATT and CDR2 is SNEGSKA (reference sequence). CDR3 loop: CSASGGYLVGNQPQHF. In DNA, the CDR3 is TGCAGTGCTAGCGGAGGGTATCTTGTCGGCAATCAGCCCCAGCATTTT.

This chain joins TRBV7-4 and TRBJ1-5; unclear D gene. CDR3 length: 15 residues. CDR1 SGHVT and CDR2 SQSDAQ come from the germline V gene. V was cut by 4 bases and J by 7 bases, with 17 bases left in between. The CDR3 DNA reads as TGTGCCAGCAGCTCAATAGTTGTTAGAGGGCAGCCCCAGCATTTT. Its translation: CASSSIVVRGQPQHF.

The rearrangement joins TRBV27 to TRBJ2-1; a weak D match, TRBD2 (6 bases). The V gene's germline CDR1 is MNHEY and CDR2 SMNVEV (reference sequence). There are 15 residues in the CDR3. Trimming removed 2 bases at V and 7 bases at J, with 15 bases between. CDR3 bases: TGTGCCAGCAGTTTAGGGACTCACAAGGGGAATGAGCAGTTCTTC. It encodes CASSLGTHKGNEQFF.

This clonotype was observed a handful of times. The chain couples TRBV29-1 to TRBJ2-5; the D gene is possibly TRBD1 (6 bases). The germline V gene encodes CDR1 SQVTM and CDR2 ANQGSEA. Between the trimmed V and J ends, which lost 3 bases and 5 bases, there was a span of 19 bases. This CDR3 region has 15 residues. The CDR3 coding sequence is TGCAGCGTTGATCTTTTGGGGGCTCAGGGTGAGACCCAGTACTTC. This sequence encodes CSVDLLGAQGETQYF.

This clonotype was picked up a small number of times. The gene calls are TRBV10-3 and TRBJ2-3; the match to TRBD2 covers 12 bases. With V trimmed by 6 bases and J by 5 bases, 3 bases remained unmatched. CDR3 length: 14 residues. Germline V gene sequence: CDR1 ENHRY, CDR2 SYGVKD. The CDR3 sequence: CAIRRLAGEDTQYF. CDR3 DNA sequence: TGTGCCATCAGAAGACTAGCGGGAGAAGATACGCAGTATTTT.

The rearrangement links TRBV28 to TRBJ1-5; 9 bases align to TRBD1. J lost 4 bases, V lost 4 bases, and 2 bases had no gene match. Germline V gene lookup returns CDR1 MDHEN and CDR2 SYDVKM. The CDR3 consists of 14 residues. Here the CDR3 DNA reads TGTGCCAGCAGTTCGGGACAGGGAAATCAGCCCCAGCATTTT. Translating gives CASSSGQGNQPQHF.

This clonotype has only a few counts. This chain links TRBV6-1 with TRBJ2-7; 9 bases line up with TRBD1. V lost 8 bases to trimming and J lost 6 bases; unmatched junction nucleotides: 11. CDR3 length: 14 amino acids. The germline V gene has CDR1 MNHNS and CDR2 SASEGT. The CDR3 protein is CASAPGTGLGEQYF. Written as DNA, the CDR3 is TGTGCCAGCGCACCCGGGACAGGGTTGGGCGAGCAGTACTTC.

The chain is built from TRBV7-2 and TRBJ2-7; no definite D call. V was shortened by 4 bases and J by 6 bases, with 16 bases between the two germline ends. CDR1 and CDR2 (germline): SGHTA, FQGNSA. This CDR3 contains 14 residues. CDR3 sequence: CASSSHAQVLEQYF. CDR3 coding DNA: TGTGCCAGCAGCTCCCACGCCCAAGTTCTCGAGCAGTACTTC.

The chain employs TRBV30 and TRBJ2-6; no clear D gene. This CDR3 is 15 amino acids long. The V end was cut by 5 bases, the J end by 1 base, with 12 bases between. Germline V lookup: CDR1 GTSNPN, CDR2 SVGIG (reference sequence). CDR3 sequence: CAWDQRVSGANVLTF. CDR3 DNA sequence: TGTGCCTGGGACCAGAGAGTTTCTGGGGCCAACGTCCTGACTTTC.

This clonotype was recorded a few times. The CDR3 spells CASSAEPGQGWSPLHF. The CDR3 DNA sequence: TGTGCCAGCAGCGCGGAACCGGGACAGGGTTGGTCACCCCTCCACTTT. This chain connects TRBV5-4 to TRBJ1-6; 9 bases are a match to TRBD1. V shed 4 bases and J 10 bases; nucleotides not matched to a gene: 12. Per germline, CDR1 SGHNT and CDR2 YYREEE (reference sequence). The CDR3 extends over 16 amino acids. The variable domain in full, with the rest retrieved from reference TRBV5-4 and TRBJ1-6, is ETGVTQSPTHLIKTRGQQVTLRCSSQSGHNTVSWYQQALGQGPQFIFQYYREEENGRGNFPPRFSGLQFPNYSSELNVNALELDDSALYLCASSAEPGQGWSPLHFGNGTRLTVT.

The table lists this clonotype with a count of one. The chain links TRBV12-3 or TRBV12-4 to TRBJ2-1, with D perhaps TRBD2 (5 bases). Trimming pared 2 bases from V and 9 bases from J, leaving 11 bases between. The CDR3 sequence is 13 residues long. The CDR3 DNA is TGTGCCAGCAGTTTATTCGTAGCGAGTGAGCAGTTCTTC. Residues: CASSLFVASEQFF.

This clonotype appeared a few times. The chain employs TRBV20-1 and TRBJ1-1; D is uncertain. The CDR3 is made up of 13 amino acids. V shed 1 base and J shed 1 base, with 7 bases lying between them. Germline CDR1 and CDR2: DFQATT and SNEGSKA (reference sequence). In DNA form, the CDR3 reads TGCAGTGCTAGAGTAGATAGGAACACTGAAGCTTTCTTT. Protein product: CSARVDRNTEAFF.

Within the sample, this clonotype is medium-sized. The CDR3 region is CASSSPPNQPQHF. The CDR3 coding sequence is TGTGCCAGCAGTTCCCCGCCAAATCAGCCCCAGCATTTT. V is TRBV28 and J is TRBJ1-5; no definite D call. Trimming cost V 4 bases and J 4 bases, with 8 bases left between them. This CDR3 contains 13 residues. The germline V gene encodes CDR1 MDHEN and CDR2 SYDVKM.